This T cell receptor beta chain is drawn from a study of human T cells and chemical hapten exposure. Study-level background: Largely, small differences in pooled library volume made per-sample TCR yields vary. Study-level results: Once DPC sensitization occurred, TCRs above 1 in 1000 frequency showed no change.

The library tagged individual cDNA molecules with unique molecular identifiers. Via MiXCR, TCRdb re-called the RACE reads, giving one row per CDR3 protein. The data contain tens of thousands of distinct CDR3 sequences, about 8.6% of them seen just once; the ten biggest clones take up 2.9%. The time point was: healthy volunteer bleed at 2 weeks. Whole blood that had not been fractionated was the source of extracted total RNA. Notes on this clonotype: The target antigen is unknown.

This CDR3 is 15 amino acids long. The V call is TRBV21-1, the J call TRBJ1-2; the table's D call TRBD1 went unverified against the DNA. TRBV21-1 is a pseudogene locus. Sequenced input: whole blood. This TCR was recovered from a female donor in good health. Some clones in this sample may be carry-over from other donors' samples. CDR3 residues: CASSKRTPRSCGYTF. For the CDR3, the DNA is TGTGCCAGCAGCAAAAGGACACCGCGAAGTTGTGGCTACACCTTC.